This T cell receptor beta chain is drawn from a study of blood T cells in healthy people across ages. Through a sample-barcoded 5' primer and a J-beta primer mix, a second PCR was run for roughly 6 to 12 cycles. TCRdb independently ran MiXCR on the 5' RACE reads; one entry per CDR3 protein. The data show about 760,000 distinct CDR3 sequences, roughly 50% seen once. Healthy Caucasian individuals from Russia aged about 6 to 90 served as donors. The receptor comes from a man aged 35-49 years in good health. The sample consisted of blood.

The CDR3 reads CASSPRRGGFTDTQYF. The CDR3 nucleotides are TGTGCCAGCAGTCCTCGGAGGGGGGGCTTCACAGATACGCAGTATTTT. The chain joins TRBV27 to TRBJ2-3, with TRBD2 as a possible D gene (7 bases). CDR3 length equals 16 residues. Germline V gene data show CDR1 as MNHEY and CDR2 as SMNVEV (reference sequence). Between the trimmed V and J ends, which lost 5 bases and 2 bases, there was a span of 17 bases.